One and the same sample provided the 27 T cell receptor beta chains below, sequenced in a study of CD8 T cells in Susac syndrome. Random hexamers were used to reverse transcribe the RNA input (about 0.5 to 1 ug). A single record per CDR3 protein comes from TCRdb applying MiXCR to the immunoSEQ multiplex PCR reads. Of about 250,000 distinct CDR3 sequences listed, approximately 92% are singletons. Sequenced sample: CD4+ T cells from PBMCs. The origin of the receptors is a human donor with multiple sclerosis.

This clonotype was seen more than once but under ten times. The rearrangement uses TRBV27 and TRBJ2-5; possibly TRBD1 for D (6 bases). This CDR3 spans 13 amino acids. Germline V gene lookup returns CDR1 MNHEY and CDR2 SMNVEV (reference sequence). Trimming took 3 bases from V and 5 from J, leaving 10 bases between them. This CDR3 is CASSFTQGETQYF. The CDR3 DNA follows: TGTGCCAGCAGTTTTACGCAGGGGGAGACCCAGTACTTC.

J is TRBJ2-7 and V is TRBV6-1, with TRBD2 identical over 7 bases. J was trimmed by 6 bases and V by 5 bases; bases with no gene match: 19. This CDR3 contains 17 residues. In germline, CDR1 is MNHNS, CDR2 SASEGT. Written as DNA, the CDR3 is TGTGCCAGCAGTCCAAGCTTAGGGAGGGAACCCCGGGGCGAGCAGTACGTC. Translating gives CASSPSLGREPRGEQYV.

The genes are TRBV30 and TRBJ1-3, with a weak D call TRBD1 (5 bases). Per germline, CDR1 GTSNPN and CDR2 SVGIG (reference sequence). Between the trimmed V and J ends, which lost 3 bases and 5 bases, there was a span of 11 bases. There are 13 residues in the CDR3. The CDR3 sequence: CAWSAGYRNTIYF. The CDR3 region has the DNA TGTGCCTGGAGCGCAGGGTACCGAAACACCATATATTTT.

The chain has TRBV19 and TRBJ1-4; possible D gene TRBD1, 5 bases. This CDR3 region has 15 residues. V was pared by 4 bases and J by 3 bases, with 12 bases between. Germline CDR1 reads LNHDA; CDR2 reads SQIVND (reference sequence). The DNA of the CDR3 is TGTGCCAGTAGTAGTCAGGGAGAGGCTAATGAAAAACTGTTTTTT. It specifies CASSSQGEANEKLFF.

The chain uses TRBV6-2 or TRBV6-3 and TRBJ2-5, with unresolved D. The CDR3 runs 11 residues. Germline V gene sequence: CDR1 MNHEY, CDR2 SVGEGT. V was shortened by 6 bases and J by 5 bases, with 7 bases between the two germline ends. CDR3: CASSRLETQYF. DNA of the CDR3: TGTGCCAGCAGCCGCCTGGAGACCCAGTACTTC.

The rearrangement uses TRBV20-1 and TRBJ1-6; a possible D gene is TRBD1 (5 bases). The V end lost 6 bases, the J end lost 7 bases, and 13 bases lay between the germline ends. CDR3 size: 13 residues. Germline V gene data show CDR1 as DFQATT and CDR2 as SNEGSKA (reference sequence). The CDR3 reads CSALGTVNSPLHF. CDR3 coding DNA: TGCAGTGCCCTAGGGACGGTAAATTCACCCCTCCACTTT.

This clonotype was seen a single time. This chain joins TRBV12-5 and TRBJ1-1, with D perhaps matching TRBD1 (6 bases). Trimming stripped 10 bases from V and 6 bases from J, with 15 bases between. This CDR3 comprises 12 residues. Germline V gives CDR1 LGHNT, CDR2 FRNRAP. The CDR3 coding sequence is TGTGCTACCCAAGTACAGGGTTCTGAAGCTTTCTTT. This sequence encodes CATQVQGSEAFF.

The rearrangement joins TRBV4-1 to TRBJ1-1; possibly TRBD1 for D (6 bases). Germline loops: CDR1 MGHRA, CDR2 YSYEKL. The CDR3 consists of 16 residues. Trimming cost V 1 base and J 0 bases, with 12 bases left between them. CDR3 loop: CASSQVGTNVNTEAFF. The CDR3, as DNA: TGCGCCAGCAGCCAAGTAGGGACAAACGTGAACACTGAAGCTTTCTTT.

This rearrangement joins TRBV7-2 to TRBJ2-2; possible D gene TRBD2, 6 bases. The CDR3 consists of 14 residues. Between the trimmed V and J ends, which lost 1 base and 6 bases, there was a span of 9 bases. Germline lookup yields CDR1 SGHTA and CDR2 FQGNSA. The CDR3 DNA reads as TGTGCCAGCAGCTTAGGGGGGGTTGCCGGGGAGCTGTTTTTT. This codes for CASSLGGVAGELFF.

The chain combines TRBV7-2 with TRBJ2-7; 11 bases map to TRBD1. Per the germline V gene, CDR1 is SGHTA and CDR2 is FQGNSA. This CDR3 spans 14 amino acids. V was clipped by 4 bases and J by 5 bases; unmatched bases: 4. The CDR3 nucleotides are TGTGCCAGCAGCTCGGACAGGGGGCTGAACGAGCAGTACGTC. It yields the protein CASSSDRGLNEQYV.

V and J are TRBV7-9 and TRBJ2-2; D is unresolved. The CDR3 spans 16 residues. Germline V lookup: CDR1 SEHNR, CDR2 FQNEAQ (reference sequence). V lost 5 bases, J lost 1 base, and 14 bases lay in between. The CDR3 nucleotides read TGTGCCAGCAGCCCCTCGGGTAGCCGGAACACCGGGGAGCTGTTTTTT. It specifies CASSPSGSRNTGELFF. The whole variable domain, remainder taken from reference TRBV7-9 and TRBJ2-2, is DTGVSQNPRHKITKRGQNVTFRCDPISEHNRLYWYRQTLGQGPEFLTYFQNEAQLEKSRLLSDRFSAERPKGSFSTLEIQRTEQGDSAMYLCASSPSGSRNTGELFFGEGSRLTVL.

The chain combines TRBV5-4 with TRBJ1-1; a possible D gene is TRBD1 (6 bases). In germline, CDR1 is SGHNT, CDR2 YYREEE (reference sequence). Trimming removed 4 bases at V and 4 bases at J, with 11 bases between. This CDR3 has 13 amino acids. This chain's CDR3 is CASSPRGSTEAFF. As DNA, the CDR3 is TGTGCCAGCAGCCCCAGGGGCTCCACTGAAGCTTTCTTT.

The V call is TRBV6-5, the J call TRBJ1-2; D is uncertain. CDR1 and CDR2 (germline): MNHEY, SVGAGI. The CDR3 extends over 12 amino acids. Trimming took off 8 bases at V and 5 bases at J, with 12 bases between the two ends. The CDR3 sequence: CASGVKEYGYTF. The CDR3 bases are TGTGCCAGCGGAGTTAAGGAGTATGGCTACACCTTC.

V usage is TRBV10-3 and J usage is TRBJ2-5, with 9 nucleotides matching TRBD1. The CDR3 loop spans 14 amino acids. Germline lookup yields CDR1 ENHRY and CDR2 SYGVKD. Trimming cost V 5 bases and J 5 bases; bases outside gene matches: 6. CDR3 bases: TGTGCCATCAGTAGACAGGGGGGAACGGAGACCCAGTACTTC. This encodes CAISRQGGTETQYF.

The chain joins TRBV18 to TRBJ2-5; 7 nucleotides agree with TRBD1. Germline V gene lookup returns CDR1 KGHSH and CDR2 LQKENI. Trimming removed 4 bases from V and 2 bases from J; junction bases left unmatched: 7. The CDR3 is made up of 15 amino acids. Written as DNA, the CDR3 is TGTGCCAGCTCACACCCCGGACAGGCTCAAGAGACCCAGTACTTC. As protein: CASSHPGQAQETQYF.

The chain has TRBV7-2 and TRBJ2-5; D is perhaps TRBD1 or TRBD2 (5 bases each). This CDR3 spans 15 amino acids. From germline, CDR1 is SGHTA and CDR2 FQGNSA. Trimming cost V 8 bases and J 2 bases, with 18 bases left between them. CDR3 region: CASATVGDRQETQYF. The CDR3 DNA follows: TGTGCCAGCGCGACTGTGGGGGATCGGCAAGAGACCCAGTACTTC.

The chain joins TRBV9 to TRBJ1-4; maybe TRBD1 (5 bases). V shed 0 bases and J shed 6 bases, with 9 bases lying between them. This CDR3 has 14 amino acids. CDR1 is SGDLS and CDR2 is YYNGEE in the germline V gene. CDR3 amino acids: CASSVDLGDEKLFF. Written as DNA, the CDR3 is TGTGCCAGCAGCGTAGATTTAGGGGATGAAAAACTGTTTTTT.

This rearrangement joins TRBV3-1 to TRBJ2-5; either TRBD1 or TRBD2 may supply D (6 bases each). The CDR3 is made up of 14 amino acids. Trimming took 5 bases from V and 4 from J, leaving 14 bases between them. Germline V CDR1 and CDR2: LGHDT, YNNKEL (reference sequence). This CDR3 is CASSDRRGTETQYF. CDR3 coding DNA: TGTGCCAGCAGCGACAGGCGGGGTACAGAGACCCAGTACTTC.

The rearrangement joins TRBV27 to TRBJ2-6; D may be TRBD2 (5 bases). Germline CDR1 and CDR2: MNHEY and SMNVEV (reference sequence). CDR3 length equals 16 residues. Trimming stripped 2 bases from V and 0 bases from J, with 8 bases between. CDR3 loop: CASSLKRSSGANVLTF. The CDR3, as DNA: TGTGCCAGCAGTTTAAAGCGGTCCTCTGGGGCCAACGTCCTGACTTTC.

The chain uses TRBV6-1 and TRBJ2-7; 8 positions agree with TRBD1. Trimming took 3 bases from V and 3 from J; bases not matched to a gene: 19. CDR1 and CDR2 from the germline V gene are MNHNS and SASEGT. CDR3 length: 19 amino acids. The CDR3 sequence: CASSDPRGRAASWYYEQYV. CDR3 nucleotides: TGTGCCAGCAGTGATCCCAGGGGGCGGGCGGCATCCTGGTACTACGAGCAGTACGTC.

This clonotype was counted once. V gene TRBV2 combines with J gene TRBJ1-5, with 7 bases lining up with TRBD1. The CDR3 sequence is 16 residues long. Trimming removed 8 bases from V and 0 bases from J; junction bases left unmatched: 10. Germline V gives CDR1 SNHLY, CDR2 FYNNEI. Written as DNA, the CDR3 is TGTGCCAGCGGGGACAGCCCCGTTCGTAGCAATCAGCCCCAGCATTTT. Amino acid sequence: CASGDSPVRSNQPQHF.

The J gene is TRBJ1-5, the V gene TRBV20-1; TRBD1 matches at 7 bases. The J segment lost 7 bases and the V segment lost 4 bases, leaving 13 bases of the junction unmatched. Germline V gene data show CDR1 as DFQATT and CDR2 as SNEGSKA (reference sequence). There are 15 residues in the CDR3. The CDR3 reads CSATRANRGGQPQHF. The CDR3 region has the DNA TGCAGTGCTACCCGAGCCAACAGGGGCGGACAGCCCCAGCATTTT.

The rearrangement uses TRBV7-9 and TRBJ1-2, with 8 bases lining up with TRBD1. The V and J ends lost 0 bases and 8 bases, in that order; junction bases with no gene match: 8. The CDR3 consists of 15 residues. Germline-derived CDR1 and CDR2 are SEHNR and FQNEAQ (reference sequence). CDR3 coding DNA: TGTGCCAGCAGCTTAGCCCATCACAGGGGGAGCGGCTACACCTTC. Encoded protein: CASSLAHHRGSGYTF. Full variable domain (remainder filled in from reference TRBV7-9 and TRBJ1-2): DTGVSQNPRHKITKRGQNVTFRCDPISEHNRLYWYRQTLGQGPEFLTYFQNEAQLEKSRLLSDRFSAERPKGSFSTLEIQRTEQGDSAMYLCASSLAHHRGSGYTFGSGTRLTVV.

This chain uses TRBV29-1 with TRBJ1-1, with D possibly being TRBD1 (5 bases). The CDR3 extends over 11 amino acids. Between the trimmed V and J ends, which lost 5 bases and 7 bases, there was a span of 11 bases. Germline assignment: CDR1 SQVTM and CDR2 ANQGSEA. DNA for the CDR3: TGCAGCGTTCCTGGGGCCCGTGAAGCTTTCTTT. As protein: CSVPGAREAFF.

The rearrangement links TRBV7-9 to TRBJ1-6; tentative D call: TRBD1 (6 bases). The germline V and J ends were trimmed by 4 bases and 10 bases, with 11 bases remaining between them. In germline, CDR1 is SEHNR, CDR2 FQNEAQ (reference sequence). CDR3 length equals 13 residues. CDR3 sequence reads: CASSYRGGSPLHF. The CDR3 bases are TGTGCCAGCAGCTATCGGGGGGGCTCACCCCTCCACTTT.

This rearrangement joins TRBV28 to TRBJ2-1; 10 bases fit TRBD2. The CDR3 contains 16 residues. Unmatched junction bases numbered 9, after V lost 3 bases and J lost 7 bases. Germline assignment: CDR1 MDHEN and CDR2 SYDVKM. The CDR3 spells CASSLSVAGGGNEQFF. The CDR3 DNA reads TGTGCCAGCAGTTTGTCGGTAGCGGGAGGTGGGAATGAGCAGTTCTTC.

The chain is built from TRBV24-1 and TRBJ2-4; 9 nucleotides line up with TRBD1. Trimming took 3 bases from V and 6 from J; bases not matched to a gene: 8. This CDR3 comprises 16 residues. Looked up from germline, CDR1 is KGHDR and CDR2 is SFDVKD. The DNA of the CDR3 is TGTGCCACCAGTGATCCGGGACAGGGAACACCAAACATTCAGTACTTC. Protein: CATSDPGQGTPNIQYF.